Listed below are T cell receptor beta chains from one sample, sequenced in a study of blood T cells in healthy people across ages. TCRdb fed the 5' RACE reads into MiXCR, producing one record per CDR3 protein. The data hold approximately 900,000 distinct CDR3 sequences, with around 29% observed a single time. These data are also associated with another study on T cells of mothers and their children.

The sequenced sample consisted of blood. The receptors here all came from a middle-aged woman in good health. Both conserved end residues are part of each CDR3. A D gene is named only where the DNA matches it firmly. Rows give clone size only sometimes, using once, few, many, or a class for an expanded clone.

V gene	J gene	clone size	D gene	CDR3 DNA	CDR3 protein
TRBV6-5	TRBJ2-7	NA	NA	TGTGCCAGCAGTATCAACAGCGAGGCGACCTACGAGCAGTACTTC	CASSINSEATYEQYF
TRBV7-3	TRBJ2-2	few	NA	TGTGCCAGCAGCCCGCAGGGTTCCACCGGGGAGCTGTTTTTT	CASSPQGSTGELFF
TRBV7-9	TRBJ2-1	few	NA	TGTGCCAGCAGCTTTTACGAGCCCAATGAGCAGTTCTTC	CASSFYEPNEQFF
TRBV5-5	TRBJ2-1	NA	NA	TGTGCCAGCAGCTCCCTCGACAGGCTGCTCTCCTACAATGAGCAGTTCTTC	CASSSLDRLLSYNEQFF
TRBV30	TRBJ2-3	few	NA	TGTGCCTGGAGATCGGCGGGGGCTCATACGCAGTATTTT	CAWRSAGAHTQYF
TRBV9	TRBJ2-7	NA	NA	TGTGCCAGCAGCCCCCAGGGGGGCGACGAGCAGTACTTC	CASSPQGGDEQYF
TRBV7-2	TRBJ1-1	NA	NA	TGTGCCAGCAGCCCCGACAATTTGGGGACTTATGAAGCTTTCTTT	CASSPDNLGTYEAFF
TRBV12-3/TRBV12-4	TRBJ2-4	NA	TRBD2	TGTGCCACCATACCCGGGACTAGCTACAATGAGCAGTACTTC	CATIPGTSYNEQYF
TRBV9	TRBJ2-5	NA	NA	TGTGCCAGCAGCGTAGGGGGCGGTGGGGGGATAGAGACCCAGTACTTC	CASSVGGGGGIETQYF
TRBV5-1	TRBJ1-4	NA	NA	TGCGCCAGCAGCACACCCCCAGCCTCATCAACTAATGAAAAACTGTTTTTT	CASSTPPASSTNEKLFF
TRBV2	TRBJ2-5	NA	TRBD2	TGTGCCAGCAGCCCGGGGGGGAGATGGGAGACCCAGTACTTC	CASSPGGRWETQYF
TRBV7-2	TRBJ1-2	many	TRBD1	TGTGCCAGCAGCTTAGACGGGACAGGGAAGATTTATGGCTACACCTTC	CASSLDGTGKIYGYTF